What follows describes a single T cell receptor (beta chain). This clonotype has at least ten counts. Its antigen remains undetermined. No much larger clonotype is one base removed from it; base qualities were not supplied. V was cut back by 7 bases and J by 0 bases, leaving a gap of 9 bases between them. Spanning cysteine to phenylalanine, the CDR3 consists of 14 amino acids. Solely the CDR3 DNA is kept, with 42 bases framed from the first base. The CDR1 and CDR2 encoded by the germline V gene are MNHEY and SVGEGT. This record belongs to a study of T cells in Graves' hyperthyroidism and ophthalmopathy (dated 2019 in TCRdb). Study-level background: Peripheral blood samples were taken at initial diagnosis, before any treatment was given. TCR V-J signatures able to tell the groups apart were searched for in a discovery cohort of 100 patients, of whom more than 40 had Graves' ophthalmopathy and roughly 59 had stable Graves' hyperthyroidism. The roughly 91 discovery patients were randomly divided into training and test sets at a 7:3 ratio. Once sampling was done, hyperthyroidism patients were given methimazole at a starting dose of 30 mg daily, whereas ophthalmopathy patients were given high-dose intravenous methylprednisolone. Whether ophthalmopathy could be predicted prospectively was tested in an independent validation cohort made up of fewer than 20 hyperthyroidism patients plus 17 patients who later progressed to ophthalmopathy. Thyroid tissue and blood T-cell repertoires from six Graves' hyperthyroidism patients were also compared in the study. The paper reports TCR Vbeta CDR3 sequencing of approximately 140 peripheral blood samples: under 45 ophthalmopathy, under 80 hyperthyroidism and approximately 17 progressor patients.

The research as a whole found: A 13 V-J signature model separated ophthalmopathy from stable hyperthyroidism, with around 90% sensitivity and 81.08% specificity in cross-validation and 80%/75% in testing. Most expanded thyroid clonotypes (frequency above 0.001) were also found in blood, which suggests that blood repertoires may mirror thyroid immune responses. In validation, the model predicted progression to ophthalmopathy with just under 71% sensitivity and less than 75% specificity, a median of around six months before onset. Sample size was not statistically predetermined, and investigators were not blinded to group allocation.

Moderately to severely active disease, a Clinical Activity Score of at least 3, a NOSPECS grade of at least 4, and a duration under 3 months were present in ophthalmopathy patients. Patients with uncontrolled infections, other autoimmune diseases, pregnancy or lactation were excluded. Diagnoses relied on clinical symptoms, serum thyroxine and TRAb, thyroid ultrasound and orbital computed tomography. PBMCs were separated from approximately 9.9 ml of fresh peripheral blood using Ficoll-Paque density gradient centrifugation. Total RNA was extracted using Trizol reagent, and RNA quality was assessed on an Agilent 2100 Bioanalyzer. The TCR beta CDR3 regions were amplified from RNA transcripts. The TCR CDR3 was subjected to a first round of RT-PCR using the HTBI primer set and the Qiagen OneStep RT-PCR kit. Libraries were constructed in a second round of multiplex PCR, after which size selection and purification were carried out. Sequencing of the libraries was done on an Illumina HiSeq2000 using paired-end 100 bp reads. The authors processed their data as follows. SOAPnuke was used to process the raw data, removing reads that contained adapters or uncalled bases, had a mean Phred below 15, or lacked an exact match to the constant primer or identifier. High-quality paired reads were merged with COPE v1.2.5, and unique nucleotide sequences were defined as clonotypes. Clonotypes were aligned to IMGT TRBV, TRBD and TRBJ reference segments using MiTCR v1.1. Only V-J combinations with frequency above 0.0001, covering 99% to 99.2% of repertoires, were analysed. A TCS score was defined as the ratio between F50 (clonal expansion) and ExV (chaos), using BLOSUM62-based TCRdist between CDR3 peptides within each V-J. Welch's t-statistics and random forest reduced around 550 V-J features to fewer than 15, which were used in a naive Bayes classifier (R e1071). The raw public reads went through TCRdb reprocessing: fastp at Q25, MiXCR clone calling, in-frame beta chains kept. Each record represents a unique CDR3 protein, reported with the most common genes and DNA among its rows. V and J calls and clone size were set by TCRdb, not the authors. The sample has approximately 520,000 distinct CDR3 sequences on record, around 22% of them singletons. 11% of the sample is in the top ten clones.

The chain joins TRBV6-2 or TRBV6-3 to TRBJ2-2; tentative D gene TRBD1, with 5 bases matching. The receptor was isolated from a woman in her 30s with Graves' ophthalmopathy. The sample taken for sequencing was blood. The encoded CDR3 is CASIRTPNTGELFF. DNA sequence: TGTGCCAGCATTAGGACACCGAACACCGGGGAGCTGTTTTTT.